What follows describes a single T cell receptor beta chain. What it binds is unknown. This sample is drawn from a study of cytomegalovirus exposure and HLA in healthy donors. Study as a whole: Genotyping showed about 80% of roughly 400 donors falling in the Caucasian-associated ancestry cluster.

V shed 4 bases and J shed 0 bases, with 8 bases lying between them. CDR1 SGHRS and CDR2 YFSETQ come from the germline V gene. This CDR3 has 14 residues. In the PCR, 60 Vbeta and 13 Jbeta primers were used. Clones were sequenced by immunoSEQ multiplex PCR, and TCRdb holds only the in-frame ones, with some missing. The table includes tens of thousands of clones, under 80% detected once. Overall study results and limits: A missense DCLRE1C variant was associated with V- and J-gene trimming of TCR beta chains in a later analysis, and an independent cohort replicated the association. At a 0.05 false discovery rate, a later analysis found some 18,000 TCR beta sequences to be associated with HLA alleles.

Sequenced material: PBMCs. The rearrangement links TRBV5-1 to TRBJ1-3; D is uncertain. The origin of this receptor is a male donor in good health and CMV-seronegative. CDR3 DNA sequence: TGCGCCAGCAGCGACGGAGGCTCTGGAAACACCATATATTTT. This codes for CASSDGGSGNTIYF.